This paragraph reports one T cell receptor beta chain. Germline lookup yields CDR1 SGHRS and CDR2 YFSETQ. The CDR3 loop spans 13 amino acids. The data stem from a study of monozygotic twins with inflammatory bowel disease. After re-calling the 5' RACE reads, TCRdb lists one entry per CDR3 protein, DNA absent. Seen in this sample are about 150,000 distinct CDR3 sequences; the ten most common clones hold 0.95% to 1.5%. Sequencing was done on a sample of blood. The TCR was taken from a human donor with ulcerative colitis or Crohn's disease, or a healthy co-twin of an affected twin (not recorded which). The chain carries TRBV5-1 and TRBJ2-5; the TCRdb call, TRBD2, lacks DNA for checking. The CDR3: CASSAGPQETQYF.